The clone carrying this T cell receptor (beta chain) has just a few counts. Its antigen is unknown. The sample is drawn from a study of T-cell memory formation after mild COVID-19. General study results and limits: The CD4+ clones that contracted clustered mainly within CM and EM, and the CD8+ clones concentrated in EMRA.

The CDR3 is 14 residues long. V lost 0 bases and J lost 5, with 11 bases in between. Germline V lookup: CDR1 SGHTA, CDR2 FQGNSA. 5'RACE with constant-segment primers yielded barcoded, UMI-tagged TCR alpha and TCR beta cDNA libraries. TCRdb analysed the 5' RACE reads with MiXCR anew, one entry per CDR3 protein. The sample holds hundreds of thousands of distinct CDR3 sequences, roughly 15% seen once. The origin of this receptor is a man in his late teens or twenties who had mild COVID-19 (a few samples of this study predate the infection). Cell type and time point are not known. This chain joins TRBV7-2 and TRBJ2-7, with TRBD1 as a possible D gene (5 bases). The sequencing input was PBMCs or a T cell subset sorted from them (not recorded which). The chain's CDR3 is CASSLAARVHEQYF. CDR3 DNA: TGTGCCAGCAGCTTAGCGGCCAGGGTCCACGAGCAGTACTTC.